Each of the 23 T cell receptor beta chains below was sequenced from the same sample in a study of T-cell reconstitution after alpha-beta-depleted transplantation in children. Molecular barcoding with unique molecular identifiers was used for the TCRbeta library. In TCRdb, the PCR reads were re-called with MiXCR into one record per CDR3 protein. The data show over 550,000 distinct CDR3 sequences, 8% to 11% seen once. This sample comprised PBMCs from the stem cell graft donor, obtained from the stem cell graft. The receptors come from a human donor who donated a stem cell graft to a child with acute myeloid leukemia.

The rearrangement joins TRBV30 to TRBJ1-1; D is unclear. Germline CDR1 reads GTSNPN; CDR2 reads SVGIG (reference sequence). The CDR3 has 11 residues. V lost 8 bases to trimming and J lost 1 base, with 8 bases between them. The CDR3 loop reads CAHGRNTEAFF. DNA of the CDR3: TGTGCCCACGGACGGAACACTGAAGCTTTCTTT.

This clonotype came up many times. The chain links TRBV9 to TRBJ2-1; 9 bases map to TRBD2. There are 15 residues in the CDR3. J gave up 7 bases and V 6 bases, and 11 bases lay outside the gene matches. Per the germline V gene, CDR1 is SGDLS and CDR2 is YYNGEE. The CDR3 here is CASTIGGSGRNEQFF. CDR3 sequence (DNA): TGTGCCAGCACCATAGGGGGGAGCGGGAGGAATGAGCAGTTCTTC.

This clonotype was counted only a few times. The CDR3 here is CAIRGDGGPTDTQYF. In nucleotides, the CDR3 is TGTGCCATCAGGGGGGACGGAGGGCCCACAGATACGCAGTATTTT. V usage is TRBV10-3 and J usage is TRBJ2-3; D perhaps matches TRBD2 (6 bases). CDR3 size: 15 residues. Germline-derived CDR1 and CDR2 are ENHRY and SYGVKD. The V and J ends lost 6 bases and 2 bases respectively, with 15 bases between them.

This clonotype was counted between two and nine times. V and J are TRBV29-1 and TRBJ2-7, with a possible D match to TRBD2 (5 bases). The germline V and J ends were trimmed by 0 bases and 2 bases, with 14 bases remaining between them. In germline, CDR1 is SQVTM, CDR2 ANQGSEA. The CDR3 contains 15 residues. CDR3 nucleotides: TGCAGCGTTGAAGATCGTACGACTACCGCCTACGAGCAGTACTTC. Translation: CSVEDRTTTAYEQYF.

V gene TRBV15 combines with J gene TRBJ2-4, with D possibly TRBD2 on 6 matching bases. CDR3 length: 17 residues. The germline gives CDR1 LNHNV, CDR2 YYDKDF (reference sequence). Trimming stripped 3 bases from V and 0 bases from J, with 15 bases between. This CDR3 is CATSSPWGDLAKNIQYF. Written as DNA, the CDR3 is TGTGCCACCAGCAGCCCGTGGGGGGATCTAGCCAAAAACATTCAGTACTTC. Complete variable domain (other parts from reference TRBV15 and TRBJ2-4): DAMVIQNPRYQVTQFGKPVTLSCSQTLNHNVMYWYQQKSSQAPKLLFHYYDKDFNNEADTPDNFQSRRPNTSFCFLDIRSPGLGDTAMYLCATSSPWGDLAKNIQYFGAGTRLSVL.

The chain couples TRBV29-1 to TRBJ1-1; D unresolved. The CDR3 sequence is 14 residues long. In germline, CDR1 is SQVTM, CDR2 ANQGSEA. CDR3 DNA sequence: TGCATCTCACCAGCGGGGTTGGCGAACACTGAAGCTTTCTTT. This translates into CISPAGLANTEAFF.

The V gene is TRBV12-3 or TRBV12-4, the J gene TRBJ1-5, with D possibly matching TRBD1 (6 bases). V lost 7 bases to trimming and J lost 6 bases, with 16 bases between them. This CDR3 is built from 14 residues. This chain's CDR3 is CASTPRGDRQPQHF. DNA of the CDR3: TGTGCCAGCACCCCTAGGGGGGATCGTCAGCCCCAGCATTTT.

The chain is built from TRBV12-3 or TRBV12-4 and TRBJ1-2, with D perhaps TRBD1 (5 bases). V lost 3 bases and J lost 8, with 13 bases in between. CDR3 length: 13 amino acids. Written as DNA, the CDR3 is TGTGCCAGCAGTTTTGCGGGGGATGAGGGCTACACCTTC. It is translated as CASSFAGDEGYTF.

This clonotype was counted many times. The chain joins TRBV4-3 to TRBJ2-2; the D gene could be TRBD1 or TRBD2 (6 bases each). The CDR3 has 16 residues. The germline gives CDR1 LGHNA, CDR2 YSLEER. Trimming shortened V by 8 bases and J by 3 bases, and 19 bases separated the two germline ends. The DNA for the CDR3 is TGCGCCAGCTCCCCCACACAGGGACTTTACACCGGGGAGCTGTTTTTT. Translated, it gives CASSPTQGLYTGELFF.

The gene calls are TRBV7-2 and TRBJ1-4, with TRBD1 identical over 9 bases. Trimming at V came to 5 bases and at J to 6 bases, leaving 13 bases not matched to a gene. Germline V gene lookup returns CDR1 SGHTA and CDR2 FQGNSA. CDR3 length: 17 amino acids. The CDR3 DNA is TGTGCCAGCAGCCTCATTGGGGACAGGGAATCTCATGAAAAACTGTTTTTT. It translates to CASSLIGDRESHEKLFF.

The V gene is TRBV6-1, the J gene TRBJ2-7, with D possibly TRBD2 on 6 matching bases. V was shortened by 5 bases and J by 1 base, with 15 bases between the two germline ends. CDR3 length: 15 amino acids. CDR1 and CDR2 (germline): MNHNS, SASEGT. The CDR3 sequence is CASSKDGSQSYEQYF. CDR3 nucleotides: TGTGCCAGCAGTAAGGACGGGAGTCAGTCCTACGAGCAGTACTTC.

This clonotype was found many times. V usage is TRBV10-3 and J usage is TRBJ2-3; D may correspond to TRBD1 or TRBD2 (5 bases each). Trimming took off 11 bases at V and 2 bases at J, with 17 bases between the two ends. Germline V lookup: CDR1 ENHRY, CDR2 SYGVKD. This CDR3 is 14 amino acids long. CDR3 in amino acids: CASQGDQHTDTQYF. The CDR3 DNA is TGTGCCTCCCAGGGAGACCAGCACACAGATACGCAGTATTTT.

Many counts were recorded for this clonotype. V usage is TRBV10-3 and J usage is TRBJ2-1; TRBD2 aligns across 9 bases. The trim removed 0 bases at V and 4 bases at J, leaving 7 bases unmatched. The CDR3 runs to 17 residues. From germline, CDR1 is ENHRY and CDR2 SYGVKD. CDR3 nucleotide sequence: TGTGCCATCAGTGAGTCAGGCAGCGGGAGGACGTACAATGAGCAGTTCTTC. As protein: CAISESGSGRTYNEQFF.

As DNA, the CDR3 is TGTGCCAGCAGCCCTGGACAGGATTCCTACGAGCAGTACTTC. Amino acid sequence: CASSPGQDSYEQYF. The chain carries TRBV4-2 and TRBJ2-7; TRBD1 aligns across 7 bases. The CDR3 consists of 14 residues. CDR1 LGHNA and CDR2 YNFKEQ come from the germline V gene. V shed 4 bases and J 1 base; nucleotides not matched to a gene: 4.

This chain links TRBV30 with TRBJ2-1, with 7 positions matching TRBD1. CDR3 length: 13 residues. Looked up from germline, CDR1 is GTSNPN and CDR2 is SVGIG (reference sequence). V lost 1 base to trimming and J lost 3 bases; unmatched junction nucleotides: 0. The CDR3 protein is CAWSGDSYNEQFF. The CDR3 bases are TGTGCCTGGAGTGGGGACAGCTACAATGAGCAGTTCTTC.

This clonotype appeared many times. The rearrangement joins TRBV12-3 or TRBV12-4 to TRBJ1-5; D is undetermined. CDR3 length: 12 residues. The V gene lost 5 bases and the J gene lost 4 bases, with 6 bases spanning the gap. CDR3 amino acids: CASSTQNQPQHF. The CDR3 DNA is TGTGCCAGCAGTACGCAGAATCAGCCCCAGCATTTT.

This clonotype was seen a handful of times. The rearrangement links TRBV28 to TRBJ1-2; a weak D match, TRBD1 (5 bases). V was pared by 7 bases and J by 0 bases, with 15 bases between. The germline gives CDR1 MDHEN, CDR2 SYDVKM. There are 15 residues in the CDR3. CDR3 nucleotides: TGTGCCAGCACCCCGGCGAGCAGGGCTAACTATGGCTACACCTTC. Amino acids: CASTPASRANYGYTF.

This clonotype appeared many times. V and J are TRBV5-1 and TRBJ1-1, with 8 bases lining up with TRBD1. V trimming: 4 bases; J trimming: 1 base; junction bases outside the gene matches: 3. This CDR3 is 14 amino acids long. Germline CDR1 reads SGHRS; CDR2 reads YFSETQ. For the CDR3, the DNA is TGCGCCAGCAGCGGGGGGACAGGGAACACTGAAGCTTTCTTT. It translates to CASSGGTGNTEAFF.

This clonotype was seen more than once but under ten times. The J gene is TRBJ1-1, the V gene TRBV4-2, with D unresolved. The germline CDR1 and CDR2 sequences are LGHNA and YNFKEQ. This CDR3 contains 15 residues. Trimming stripped 0 bases from V and 2 bases from J, with 10 bases between. The CDR3 loop reads CASSQDVRTNTEAFF. In DNA, the CDR3 is TGTGCCAGCAGCCAAGATGTGCGTACCAACACTGAAGCTTTCTTT.

This clonotype was detected ten times or more. The V and J genes are TRBV3-1 and TRBJ2-7; D is unclear. V lost 0 bases to trimming and J lost 1 base, with 7 bases between them. The CDR3 has 14 residues. The V gene's germline CDR1 is LGHDT and CDR2 YNNKEL (reference sequence). This CDR3 is CASSQELVSYEQYF. The DNA of the CDR3 is TGTGCCAGCAGCCAAGAGTTGGTTTCCTACGAGCAGTACTTC.

This clonotype was found many times. The chain uses TRBV30 and TRBJ1-1; D perhaps matches TRBD1 (6 bases). V lost 3 bases and J lost 0, with 14 bases in between. Per the germline V gene, CDR1 is GTSNPN and CDR2 is SVGIG (reference sequence). The CDR3 is made up of 15 amino acids. CDR3 residues: CAWRPPGHLNTEAFF. The CDR3 DNA reads TGTGCCTGGAGACCTCCGGGACACCTGAACACTGAAGCTTTCTTT.

The V gene is TRBV3-1, the J gene TRBJ1-2; D is perhaps TRBD1 (5 bases). Deletions cut 2 bases from V and 3 bases from J, with 16 bases between. Looked up from germline, CDR1 is LGHDT and CDR2 is YNNKEL (reference sequence). CDR3 length equals 16 residues. The CDR3 nucleotides are TGTGCCAGCAGCCAATTGGGGGGGGAGGCCTACTATGGCTACACCTTC. Amino acid sequence: CASSQLGGEAYYGYTF.

The chain employs TRBV5-1 and TRBJ2-7, with 14 bases matching TRBD2. This CDR3 region has 17 residues. V lost 4 bases to trimming and J lost 3 bases; unmatched junction nucleotides: 9. CDR1 and CDR2 from the germline V gene are SGHRS and YFSETQ. CDR3 in amino acids: CASSPGLAGGRDYEQYF. The CDR3 bases are TGCGCCAGCAGCCCAGGACTAGCGGGAGGAAGAGACTACGAGCAGTACTTC.